This TCR beta chain was identified during a study of shared clonotypes between healthy human individuals. TCRdb's table, derived via immunoSEQ multiplex PCR, lists solely in-frame clones and lacks some. The sample contains roughly 380,000 clones, 90% to 97% of which appear only once. The germline gives CDR1 SGHRS, CDR2 YFSETQ. V was clipped by 0 bases and J by 5 bases, with 6 bases between them. This CDR3 is built from 13 residues. The rearrangement uses TRBV5-1 and TRBJ2-1; no definite D call. The sequence was obtained from a man aged 30-40 years in good health. Source material: memory CD8+ T cells sorted from blood. Subset indicated: CD45RO+ cells pooled with CCR7-negative TemRA cells. CDR3 sequence reads: CASSLDRNNEQFF. DNA of the CDR3: TGCGCCAGCAGCTTGGACAGAAACAATGAGCAGTTCTTC.